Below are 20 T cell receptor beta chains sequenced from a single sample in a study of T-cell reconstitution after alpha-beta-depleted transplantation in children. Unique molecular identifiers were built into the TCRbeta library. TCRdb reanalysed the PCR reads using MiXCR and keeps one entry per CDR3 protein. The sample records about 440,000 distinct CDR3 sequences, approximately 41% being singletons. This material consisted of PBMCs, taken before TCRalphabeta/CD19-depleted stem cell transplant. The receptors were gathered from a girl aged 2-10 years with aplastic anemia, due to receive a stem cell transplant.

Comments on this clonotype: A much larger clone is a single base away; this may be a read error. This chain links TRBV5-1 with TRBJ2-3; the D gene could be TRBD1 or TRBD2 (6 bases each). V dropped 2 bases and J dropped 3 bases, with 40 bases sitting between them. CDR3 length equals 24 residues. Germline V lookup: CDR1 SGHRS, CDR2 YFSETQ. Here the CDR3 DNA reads TGCGCCAGCAGCTTATCCGTACAAGGTCGTGGGACACCAGTTTGGAGGGTGAGGACAGATACGCAGTATTTT. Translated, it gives CASSLSVQGRGTPVWRVRTDTQYF.

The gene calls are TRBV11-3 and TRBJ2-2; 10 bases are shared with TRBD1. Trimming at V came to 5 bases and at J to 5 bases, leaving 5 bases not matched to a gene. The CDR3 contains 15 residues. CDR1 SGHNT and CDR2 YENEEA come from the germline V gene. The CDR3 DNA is TGTGCCAGCAGCCCCAGGACAGGGGGGACCGGGGAGCTGTTTTTT. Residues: CASSPRTGGTGELFF.

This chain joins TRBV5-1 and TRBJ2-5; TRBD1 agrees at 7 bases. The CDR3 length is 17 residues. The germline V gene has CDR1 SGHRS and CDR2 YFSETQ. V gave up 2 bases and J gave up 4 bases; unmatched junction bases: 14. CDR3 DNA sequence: TGCGCCAGCAGCTTTAGGCCTCCGCTAGCAGGGGGAGAGACCCAGTACTTC. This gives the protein CASSFRPPLAGGETQYF.

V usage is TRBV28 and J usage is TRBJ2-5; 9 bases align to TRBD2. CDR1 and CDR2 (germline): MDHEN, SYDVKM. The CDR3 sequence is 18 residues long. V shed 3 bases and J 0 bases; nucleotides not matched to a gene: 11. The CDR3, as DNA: TGTGCCAGCAGTTTGAGCGGGAGGCCATATCGGGACCAAGAGACCCAGTACTTC. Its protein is CASSLSGRPYRDQETQYF.

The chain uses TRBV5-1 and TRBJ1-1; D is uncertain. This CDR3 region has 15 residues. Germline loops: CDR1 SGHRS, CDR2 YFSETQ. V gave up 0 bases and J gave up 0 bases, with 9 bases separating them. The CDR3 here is CASSLGSSMNTEAFF. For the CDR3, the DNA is TGCGCCAGCAGCTTGGGTAGCAGTATGAACACTGAAGCTTTCTTT.

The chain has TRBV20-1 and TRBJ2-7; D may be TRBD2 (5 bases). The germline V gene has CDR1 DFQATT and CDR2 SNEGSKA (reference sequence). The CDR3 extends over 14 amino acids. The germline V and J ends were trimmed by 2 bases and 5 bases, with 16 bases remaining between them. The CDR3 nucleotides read TGCAGTGCTAGAAGGTCGGGATTGATCCACGAGCAGTACTTC. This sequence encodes CSARRSGLIHEQYF.

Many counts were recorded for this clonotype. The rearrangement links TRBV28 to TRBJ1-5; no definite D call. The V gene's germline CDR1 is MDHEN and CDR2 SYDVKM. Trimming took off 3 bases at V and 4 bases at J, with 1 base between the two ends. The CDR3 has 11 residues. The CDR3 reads CASSLNQPQHF. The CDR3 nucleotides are TGTGCCAGCAGTTTGAATCAGCCCCAGCATTTT.

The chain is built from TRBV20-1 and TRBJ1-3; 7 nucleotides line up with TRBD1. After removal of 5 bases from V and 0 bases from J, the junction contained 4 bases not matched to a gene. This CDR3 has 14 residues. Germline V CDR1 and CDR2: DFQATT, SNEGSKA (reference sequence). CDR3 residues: CSALRDSSGNTIYF. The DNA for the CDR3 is TGCAGTGCTTTAAGGGACAGCTCTGGAAACACCATATATTTT.

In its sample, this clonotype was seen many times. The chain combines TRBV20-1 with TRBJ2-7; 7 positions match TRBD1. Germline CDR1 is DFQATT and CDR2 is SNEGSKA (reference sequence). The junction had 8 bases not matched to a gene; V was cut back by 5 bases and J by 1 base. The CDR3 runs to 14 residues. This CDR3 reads CSAASGTASYEQYF. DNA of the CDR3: TGCAGTGCTGCCTCAGGGACAGCTTCCTACGAGCAGTACTTC.

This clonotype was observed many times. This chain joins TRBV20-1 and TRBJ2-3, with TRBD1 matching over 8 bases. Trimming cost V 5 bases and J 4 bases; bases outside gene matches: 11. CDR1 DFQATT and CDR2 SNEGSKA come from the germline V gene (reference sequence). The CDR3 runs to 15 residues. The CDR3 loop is CSAGGRQGLSDTQYF. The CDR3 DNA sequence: TGCAGTGCTGGGGGCAGACAGGGGCTCTCAGATACGCAGTATTTT.

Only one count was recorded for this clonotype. In DNA, the CDR3 is TGTGCCAGCAGTCTGCCCGGGGGGCGGGAGACCCAGTACTTC. It is translated as CASSLPGGRETQYF. This chain connects TRBV28 to TRBJ2-5; perhaps TRBD2 as D (7 bases). Germline assignment: CDR1 MDHEN and CDR2 SYDVKM. The V end lost 5 bases, the J end lost 5 bases, and 15 bases lay between the germline ends. The CDR3 extends over 14 amino acids.

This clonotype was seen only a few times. The CDR3 region has the DNA TGTGCCAGCAGTTTAATCCATGAGCAGTTCTTC. Protein: CASSLIHEQFF. The chain links TRBV28 to TRBJ2-1; D is unresolved. Germline V CDR1 and CDR2: MDHEN, SYDVKM. V was pared by 2 bases and J by 8 bases, with 4 bases between. This CDR3 contains 11 residues.

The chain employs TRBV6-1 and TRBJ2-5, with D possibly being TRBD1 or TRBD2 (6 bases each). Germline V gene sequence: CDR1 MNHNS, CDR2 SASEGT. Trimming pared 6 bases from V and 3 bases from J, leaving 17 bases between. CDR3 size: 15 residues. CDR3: CASSPQGRGEETQYF. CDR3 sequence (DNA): TGTGCCAGCAGCCCACAGGGTAGGGGGGAAGAGACCCAGTACTTC.

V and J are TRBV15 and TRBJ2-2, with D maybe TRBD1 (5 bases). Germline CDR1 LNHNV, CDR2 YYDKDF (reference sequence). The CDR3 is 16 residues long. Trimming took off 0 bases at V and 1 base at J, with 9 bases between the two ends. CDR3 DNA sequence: TGTGCCACCAGCAGAGAACAGGTCTTGAACACCGGGGAGCTGTTTTTT. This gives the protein CATSREQVLNTGELFF.

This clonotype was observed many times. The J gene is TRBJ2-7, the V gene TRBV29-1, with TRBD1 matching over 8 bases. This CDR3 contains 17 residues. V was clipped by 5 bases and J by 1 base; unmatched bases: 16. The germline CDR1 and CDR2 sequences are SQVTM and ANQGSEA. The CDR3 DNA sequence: TGCAGCGTTACCGGGCCCGCTGGCAGGGGGCCATCCTACGAGCAGTACTTC. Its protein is CSVTGPAGRGPSYEQYF.

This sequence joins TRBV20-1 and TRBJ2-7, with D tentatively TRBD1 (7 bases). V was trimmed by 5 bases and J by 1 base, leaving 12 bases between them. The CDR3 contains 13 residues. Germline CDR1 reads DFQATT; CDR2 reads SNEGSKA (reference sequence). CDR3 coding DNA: TGCAGTGCTTGGGGGGACAGTTCCTACGAGCAGTACTTC. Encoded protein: CSAWGDSSYEQYF.

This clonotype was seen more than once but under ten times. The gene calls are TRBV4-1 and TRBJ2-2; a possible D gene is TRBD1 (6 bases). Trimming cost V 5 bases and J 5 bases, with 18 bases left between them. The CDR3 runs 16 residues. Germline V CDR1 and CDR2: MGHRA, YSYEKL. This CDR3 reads CASSMGAAGLTGELFF. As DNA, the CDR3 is TGCGCCAGCAGCATGGGGGCGGCAGGGCTAACCGGGGAGCTGTTTTTT.

This CDR3 is CASSPKGADTQYF. The CDR3 coding sequence is TGTGCCAGCAGCCCTAAGGGAGCAGATACGCAGTATTTT. The chain carries TRBV7-9 and TRBJ2-3, with D perhaps TRBD2 (5 bases). The CDR3 is 13 residues long. Germline V lookup: CDR1 SEHNR, CDR2 FQNEAQ (reference sequence). Trimming removed 5 bases from V and 4 bases from J, with 10 bases in between.

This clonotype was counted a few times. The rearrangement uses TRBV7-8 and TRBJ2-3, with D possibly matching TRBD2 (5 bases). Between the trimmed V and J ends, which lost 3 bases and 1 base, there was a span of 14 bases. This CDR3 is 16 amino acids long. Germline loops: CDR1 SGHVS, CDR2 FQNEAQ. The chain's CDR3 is CASSLALARRTDTQYF. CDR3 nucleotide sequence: TGTGCCAGCAGCTTGGCGTTAGCGCGACGCACAGATACGCAGTATTTT.

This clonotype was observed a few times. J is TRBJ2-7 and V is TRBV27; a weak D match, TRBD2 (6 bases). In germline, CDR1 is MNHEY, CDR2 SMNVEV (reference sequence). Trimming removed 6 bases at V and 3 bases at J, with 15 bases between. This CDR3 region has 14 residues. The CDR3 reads CASSVDYAHYEQYF. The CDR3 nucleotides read TGTGCCAGCAGCGTGGACTATGCCCACTACGAGCAGTACTTC.